Shown below are 19 T cell receptor beta chains from a single sample sequenced in a study of shared clonotypes between healthy human individuals. The protocol was immunoSEQ multiplex PCR, while the TCRdb copy is restricted to in-frame clones and leaves out a portion. The data contain 2 million to 3 million clones, approximately 93% of them seen just once; the ten biggest clones take up approximately 0.36%. The specimen was naive CD4+ T cells from PBMCs. Subset defined: CD45RA+ positively selected. The source is a man younger than 30 in good health. Some clones in this sample may be carry-over from other donors' samples.

Only one count was recorded for this clone. The J gene is TRBJ1-2, the V gene TRBV7-2; D is perhaps TRBD1 (6 bases). There are 15 residues in the CDR3. V was pared by 4 bases and J by 5 bases, with 17 bases between. CDR1 and CDR2 from the germline V gene are SGHTA and FQGNSA. The CDR3 coding sequence is TGTGCCAGCAGCTCACAACGCAGGGGTTGGTATGGCTACACCTTC. Amino acids: CASSSQRRGWYGYTF.

The count of this clone is one. V is TRBV5-5 and J is TRBJ1-4, with D tentatively TRBD1 (5 bases). The CDR3 length is 14 residues. Germline V gene data show CDR1 as SGHKS and CDR2 as YYEKEE (reference sequence). The V end lost 3 bases, the J end lost 8 bases, and 14 bases lay between the germline ends. The CDR3 loop reads CASSSVGGGEKLFF. The CDR3 bases are TGTGCCAGCAGCTCTGTGGGGGGAGGCGAAAAACTGTTTTTT.

CDR3 in DNA: TGCGCCAGCAGCTTGGTTACTAGCGGGAGGACTAATGAGCAGTTCTTC. Translating it yields CASSLVTSGRTNEQFF. J is TRBJ2-1 and V is TRBV5-1, with 12 positions matching TRBD2. J lost 7 bases, V lost 0 bases, and 5 bases had no gene match. The CDR3 extends over 16 amino acids. The germline V gene has CDR1 SGHRS and CDR2 YFSETQ.

This chain uses TRBV4-1 with TRBJ2-3; D is uncertain. CDR1 and CDR2 from the germline V gene are MGHRA and YSYEKL. Trimming left V 3 bases short and J 8 bases short, with 6 bases between. The length of the CDR3 is 11 residues. DNA for the CDR3: TGCGCCAGCAGCCAGGCAAGTACGCAGTATTTT. It yields the protein CASSQASTQYF.

The chain joins TRBV6-1 to TRBJ2-1; no clear D. Trimming stripped 8 bases from V and 4 bases from J, with 15 bases between. This CDR3 is 14 amino acids long. Germline V lookup: CDR1 MNHNS, CDR2 SASEGT. For the CDR3, the DNA is TGTGCCAGCCAGTTTCGCGGCGATTACAATGAGCAGTTCTTC. Amino acids: CASQFRGDYNEQFF.

This chain joins TRBV5-1 and TRBJ2-7; unclear D gene. This CDR3 has 17 residues. V was shortened by 0 bases and J by 2 bases, with 18 bases between the two germline ends. Germline CDR1 and CDR2: SGHRS and YFSETQ. The CDR3 region is CASSLAPVTHQTYEQYF. DNA of the CDR3: TGCGCCAGCAGCTTGGCCCCCGTGACACACCAGACCTACGAGCAGTACTTC. The full variable domain, completed using reference TRBV5-1 and TRBJ2-7, is KAGVTQTPRYLIKTRGQQVTLSCSPISGHRSVSWYQQTPGQGLQFLFEYFSETQRNKGNFPGRFSGRQFSNSRSEMNVSTLELGDSALYLCASSLAPVTHQTYEQYFGPGTRLTVT.

The chain has TRBV29-1 and TRBJ2-2; a possible D gene is TRBD1 (5 bases). CDR1 and CDR2 from the germline V gene are SQVTM and ANQGSEA. This CDR3 comprises 13 residues. The germline V and J ends were trimmed by 4 bases and 1 base, with 7 bases remaining between them. The CDR3 nucleotides read TGCAGCGTTGTTAGGGGGAACACCGGGGAGCTGTTTTTT. Encoded protein: CSVVRGNTGELFF.

The chain carries TRBV7-8 and TRBJ2-1; D is possibly TRBD2 (6 bases). Germline loops: CDR1 SGHVS, CDR2 FQNEAQ. V was clipped by 1 base and J by 0 bases, with 16 bases between them. The CDR3 loop spans 18 amino acids. This CDR3 reads CASSLEVGGESSYNEQFF. For the CDR3, the DNA is TGTGCCAGCAGCTTAGAGGTCGGAGGGGAGAGCTCCTACAATGAGCAGTTCTTC.

This chain links TRBV7-9 with TRBJ2-7, with D unresolved. The CDR3 runs to 13 residues. Germline CDR1 and CDR2: SEHNR and FQNEAQ (reference sequence). Deletions cut 1 base from V and 5 bases from J, with 9 bases between. CDR3 nucleotide sequence: TGTGCCAGCAGCTTAGGTAATGTCAACGAGCAGTACTTC. Protein: CASSLGNVNEQYF.

The chain combines TRBV29-1 with TRBJ2-4; TRBD1 matches 8 bases. Germline lookup yields CDR1 SQVTM and CDR2 ANQGSEA. The CDR3 totals 11 residues. The V and J ends lost 8 bases and 8 bases, in that order; junction bases with no gene match: 5. The chain's CDR3 is CSFRGRDIQYF. In DNA, the CDR3 is TGCAGCTTCAGGGGGCGAGACATTCAGTACTTC.

V is TRBV15 and J is TRBJ2-5, with D unresolved. V lost 0 bases and J lost 5, with 7 bases in between. The germline gives CDR1 LNHNV, CDR2 YYDKDF (reference sequence). The CDR3 contains 13 residues. The CDR3, as DNA: TGTGCCACCAGCAGAGATTCGTGGGAGACCCAGTACTTC. As protein: CATSRDSWETQYF.

The gene calls are TRBV7-9 and TRBJ1-3; TRBD1 is a possible D gene (5 bases). The CDR3 runs 15 residues. Germline loops: CDR1 SEHNR, CDR2 FQNEAQ (reference sequence). The V gene lost 6 bases and the J gene lost 0 bases, with 12 bases spanning the gap. CDR3 in DNA: TGTGCCAGCAGGCCCTGGACAACCTCTGGAAACACCATATATTTT. This encodes CASRPWTTSGNTIYF.

The genes are TRBV18 and TRBJ2-1; the D gene is possibly TRBD2 (5 bases). Trimming took 3 bases from V and 10 from J, leaving 19 bases between them. Germline values: CDR1 KGHSH, CDR2 LQKENI. This CDR3 region has 15 residues. CDR3 residues: CASSPSSIRGGEQFF. In DNA, the CDR3 is TGTGCCAGCTCACCCAGTTCTATCCGGGGTGGGGAGCAGTTCTTC.

J is TRBJ2-5 and V is TRBV11-3, with D unresolved. The V end was cut by 1 base, the J end by 3 bases, with 9 bases between. Germline CDR1 and CDR2: SGHNT and YENEEA. The CDR3 length is 14 residues. For the CDR3, the DNA is TGTGCCAGCAGCTTAGGCACAGAAAAAGAGACCCAGTACTTC. Protein: CASSLGTEKETQYF.

The chain employs TRBV10-3 and TRBJ1-2, with 7 bases fitting TRBD1. The germline CDR1 and CDR2 sequences are ENHRY and SYGVKD. Trimming took 6 bases from V and 2 from J; bases not matched to a gene: 9. The CDR3 is 15 amino acids. The CDR3 DNA reads as TGTGCCATCAGACCTGGGACAGAGGTGAACTATGGCTACACCTTC. It encodes CAIRPGTEVNYGYTF.

The genes are TRBV7-3 and TRBJ2-1, with D possibly TRBD2 on 6 matching bases. The CDR3 has 15 amino acids. Germline CDR1 SGHTA, CDR2 FQGTGA. The ends were cut back, 0 bases at V and 7 bases at J, with 13 bases in the middle. CDR3 region: CASSLTRERRNEQFF. The CDR3 DNA reads as TGTGCCAGCAGCTTAACCCGGGAGCGGCGGAATGAGCAGTTCTTC.

V gene TRBV6-5 combines with J gene TRBJ2-7; 8 nucleotides agree with TRBD2. Trimming took 6 bases from V and 1 from J; bases not matched to a gene: 8. CDR1 is MNHEY, CDR2 SVGAGI, per germline. There are 15 residues in the CDR3. CDR3 DNA: TGTGCCAGCAGACGCACTAGCGGAGCGTCCTACGAGCAGTACTTC. This sequence encodes CASRRTSGASYEQYF.

This clone has a single count. The chain has TRBV25-1 and TRBJ2-7, with D unresolved. Trimming left V 3 bases short and J 3 bases short, with 21 bases between. CDR1 MGHDK and CDR2 SYGVNS come from the germline V gene. This CDR3 contains 17 residues. The CDR3 protein is CASSDPSLRRGSYEQYF. The CDR3 bases are TGTGCCAGCAGTGATCCATCCCTTCGTCGAGGTAGCTACGAGCAGTACTTC.

To note about this clone: This same CDR3 is encoded by further DNA sequences in the sample. The rearrangement joins TRBV2 to TRBJ2-5; TRBD2 is a possible D gene (6 bases). V lost 3 bases, J lost 5 bases, and 10 bases lay in between. CDR1 SNHLY and CDR2 FYNNEI come from the germline V gene. The CDR3 length is 13 residues. The CDR3 nucleotides are TGTGCCAGCAGTGAGGGAGGTGGGGAGACCCAGTACTTC. It specifies CASSEGGGETQYF.